This entry features one T cell receptor beta chain sequence. Its antigen is not identified. This sample was taken from a study of T-cell memory formation after mild COVID-19. V lost 4 bases, J lost 1 base, and 8 bases lay in between. Germline CDR1 ENHRY, CDR2 SYGVKD. The CDR3 has 14 residues. Study observations and caveats: The study found contracting CD4+ clones mainly in CM and EM and contracting CD8+ clones in EMRA. The finding that pre-infection memory included some responding clones suggested that cross-reactive memory joined. Day 15 to 85 contracting clones showed balanced CD4/CD8; later expanders leaned CD4+.

One entry per CDR3 protein results from TCRdb running MiXCR on the 5' RACE reads. The sample includes 350,000 to 400,000 distinct CDR3 sequences, around a fifth seen only once; the top ten take approximately 12%. The origin of this receptor is an adult woman who had mild COVID-19 (a few samples of this study predate the infection). Cell type and time point are not known. The sample comprised PBMCs or a T cell subset sorted from them (not recorded which). V gene TRBV10-3 combines with J gene TRBJ2-1, with a tentative D call TRBD2 (6 bases). The CDR3 is CAISAEGSYNEQFF. CDR3 sequence (DNA): TGTGCCATCAGTGCGGAGGGGTCCTACAATGAGCAGTTCTTC.